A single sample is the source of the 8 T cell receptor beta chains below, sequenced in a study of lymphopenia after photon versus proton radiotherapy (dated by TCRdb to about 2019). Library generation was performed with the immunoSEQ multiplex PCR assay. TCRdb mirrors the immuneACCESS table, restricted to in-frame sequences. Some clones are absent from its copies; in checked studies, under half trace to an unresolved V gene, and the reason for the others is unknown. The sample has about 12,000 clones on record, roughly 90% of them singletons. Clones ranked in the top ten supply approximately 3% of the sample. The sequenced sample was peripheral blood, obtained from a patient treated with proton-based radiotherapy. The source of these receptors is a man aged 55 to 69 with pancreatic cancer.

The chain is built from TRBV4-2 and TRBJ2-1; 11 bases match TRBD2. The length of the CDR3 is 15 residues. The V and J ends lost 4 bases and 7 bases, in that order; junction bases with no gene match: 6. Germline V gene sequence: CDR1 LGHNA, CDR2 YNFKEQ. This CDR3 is CASSLGTSGTNEQFF. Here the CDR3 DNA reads TGTGCCAGCAGCCTTGGGACTAGCGGAACTAATGAGCAGTTCTTC.

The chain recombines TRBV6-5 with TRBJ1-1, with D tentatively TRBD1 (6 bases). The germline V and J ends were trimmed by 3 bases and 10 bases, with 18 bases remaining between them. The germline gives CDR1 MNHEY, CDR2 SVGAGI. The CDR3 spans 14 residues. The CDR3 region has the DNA TGTGCCAGCAGTTATTTTCCCGGGGGCCGTCGAGCTTTCTTT. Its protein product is CASSYFPGGRRAFF.

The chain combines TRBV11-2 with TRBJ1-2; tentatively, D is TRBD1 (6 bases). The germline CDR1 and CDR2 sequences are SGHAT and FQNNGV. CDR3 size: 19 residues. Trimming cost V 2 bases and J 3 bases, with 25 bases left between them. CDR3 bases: TGTGCCAGCAGCTTATTGTTCTTTCCGGGACAACAAGGGGACTATGGCTACACCTTC. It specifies CASSLLFFPGQQGDYGYTF.

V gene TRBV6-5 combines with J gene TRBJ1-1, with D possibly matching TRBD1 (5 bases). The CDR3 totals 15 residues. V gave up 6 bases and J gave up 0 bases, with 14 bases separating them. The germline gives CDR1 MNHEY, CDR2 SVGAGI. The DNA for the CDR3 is TGTGCCAGCAGGTCGGGACCGTTAATGAACACTGAAGCTTTCTTT. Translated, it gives CASRSGPLMNTEAFF.

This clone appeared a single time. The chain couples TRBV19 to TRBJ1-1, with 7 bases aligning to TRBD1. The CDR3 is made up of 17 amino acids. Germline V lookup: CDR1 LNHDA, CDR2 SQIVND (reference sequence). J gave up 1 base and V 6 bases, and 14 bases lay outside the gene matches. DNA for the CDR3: TGTGCCAGTAGCCCAGGGGACAAGGGGGCAAGGAACACTGAAGCTTTCTTT. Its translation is CASSPGDKGARNTEAFF.

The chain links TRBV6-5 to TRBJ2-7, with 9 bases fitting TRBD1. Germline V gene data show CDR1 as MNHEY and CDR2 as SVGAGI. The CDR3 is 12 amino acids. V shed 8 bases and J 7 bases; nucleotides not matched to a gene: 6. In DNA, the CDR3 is TGTGCCAGCCGGACAGGGACAGGGGAGCAGTACTTC. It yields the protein CASRTGTGEQYF.

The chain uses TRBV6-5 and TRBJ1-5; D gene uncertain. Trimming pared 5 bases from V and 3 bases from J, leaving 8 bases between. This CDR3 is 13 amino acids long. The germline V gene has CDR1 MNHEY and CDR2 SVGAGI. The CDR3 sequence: CASSTTINQPQHF. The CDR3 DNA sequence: TGTGCCAGCAGTACTACCATCAATCAGCCCCAGCATTTT.

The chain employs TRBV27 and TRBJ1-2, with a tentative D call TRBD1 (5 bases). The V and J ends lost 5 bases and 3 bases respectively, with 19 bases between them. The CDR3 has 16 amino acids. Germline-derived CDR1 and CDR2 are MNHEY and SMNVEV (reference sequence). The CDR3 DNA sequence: TGTGCCAGCAGTCCCCAGAAGGGGAAGCATCACTATGGCTACACCTTC. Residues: CASSPQKGKHHYGYTF.